This T cell receptor (beta chain) came from a study of radiation and T cells in renal cell carcinoma. Study overall: Nephrectomy followed 15 Gy stereotactic body radiation by 4 weeks.

As to this clone: Its antigen is as yet unknown.

Whole-study findings and limits: Top tumor clonotypes rose in blood 2 weeks post-radiation, then contracted. No pretreatment tumor biopsies were available for baseline clonotypes.

The CDR3 covers 15 residues. The germline V gene has CDR1 LGHNA and CDR2 YSLEER. Trimming shortened V by 0 bases and J by 1 base, and 9 bases separated the two germline ends. Time point defined: blood 2 weeks post-SBRT. Treatment denoted: 15 Gy SBRT to primary tumor, nephrectomy 4 weeks later. Blood was sampled at baseline, 2 weeks and 4 weeks after SBRT. Assay: immunoSEQ multiplex PCR; the TCRdb copy retains only in-frame clones and omits some. The sample holds about 26,000 clones, about 84% seen once. This TCR came from a man aged 60-69 years with renal cell carcinoma. The rearrangement links TRBV4-3 to TRBJ1-2; no clear D. Specimen: blood, collected from a patient whose treatment included radiotherapy and nephrectomy. CDR3 sequence reads: CASSQELQSNYGYTF. In nucleotides, the CDR3 is TGCGCCAGCAGCCAAGAATTACAGAGTAACTATGGCTACACCTTC.